This TCR beta chain was captured by sequencing in a study of T cell changes during pregnancy in multiple sclerosis. The method was immunoSEQ multiplex PCR; TCRdb's version includes in-frame clones alone and lacks a portion of them. The data hold roughly 76,000 clones, with over 90% observed a single time. Trimming shortened V by 6 bases and J by 11 bases, and 14 bases separated the two germline ends. Per germline, CDR1 LNHDA and CDR2 SQIVND (reference sequence). The CDR3 consists of 12 residues. The material sequenced was CD4+ T cells from peripheral blood mononuclear cells, taken after pregnancy. The receptor was derived from a female donor with multiple sclerosis, enrolled in a pregnancy study. V is TRBV19 and J is TRBJ2-1, with D perhaps TRBD1 (6 bases). As DNA, the CDR3 is TGTGCCAGTAGCCGACGGGACAACAAGCAGTTCTTC. It codes for CASSRRDNKQFF.